The T cell receptor beta chain under discussion was sequenced for a study of blood T cell repertoires in COVID-19. V lost 8 bases to trimming and J lost 1 base; unmatched junction nucleotides: 10. Looked up from germline, CDR1 is MNHEY and CDR2 is SVGAGI. The CDR3 is 15 amino acids. Study processing details: Reference gene primers were amplified, and this amplification served to estimate nucleated cell counts. TCRdb keeps only in-frame clones here, not all; method: immunoSEQ multiplex PCR. That table is the source of V, J and clone size, and D and trimming were worked out from the DNA. The data show a few hundred thousand clones, more than 70% seen once.

The sample comprised peripheral blood. This TCR was recovered from a human donor in a cohort sampled during active COVID-19. The rearrangement joins TRBV6-5 to TRBJ1-1, with TRBD1 matching 7 bases. The CDR3 nucleotides are TGTGCCAGCGGAGCAGGACAGGCGCCGAACACTGAAGCTTTCTTT. It specifies CASGAGQAPNTEAFF.